One sample yielded the 25 T cell receptor beta chains listed below, sequenced in a study of beta chain features in type 1 diabetes. Study-level points and caveats: Type 1 diabetes patients had TCRB CDR3s that were shorter (moderately but significantly so) in all four CD4+ subsets.

Investigators reverse transcribed all isolated RNA, so they sequenced expressed TCRB transcripts. Only in-frame clones appear in the TCRdb table, and some are missing; sequencing was by immunoSEQ multiplex PCR. This table has 300,000 to 400,000 clones, 9.5% to 10% appearing once. Antigen specificity for these receptors is unknown. Specimen: central memory CD4+ T cells from blood. These receptors all come from a young man with type 1 diabetes.

This clone has only a few counts. The rearrangement links TRBV28 to TRBJ1-2; D is perhaps TRBD1 (5 bases). Trimming took 6 bases from V and 7 from J, leaving 9 bases between them. Germline CDR1 MDHEN, CDR2 SYDVKM. The CDR3 has 11 amino acids. DNA of the CDR3: TGTGCCAGCAGAAGTGACAGTGGCTACACCTTC. Amino acid sequence: CASRSDSGYTF.

This clone was recorded a few times. The J gene is TRBJ1-2, the V gene TRBV6-5; no clear D. The ends were cut back, 6 bases at V and 7 bases at J, with 21 bases in the middle. This CDR3 has 15 residues. From germline, CDR1 is MNHEY and CDR2 SVGAGI. This chain's CDR3 is CASSLALGNRGGYTF. DNA for the CDR3: TGTGCCAGCAGCCTCGCGCTGGGAAACCGGGGTGGCTACACCTTC.

A few counts support this clone. The CDR3 spells CASSLTVRTGPYGYTF. Here the CDR3 DNA reads TGTGCCAGCAGCTTAACCGTGAGGACAGGACCCTATGGCTACACCTTC. The chain combines TRBV11-2 with TRBJ1-2, with 7 bases that match TRBD1. The CDR3 runs 16 residues. Germline trimming cut 2 bases from V and 4 bases from J; bases unmatched to any gene: 10. Looked up from germline, CDR1 is SGHAT and CDR2 is FQNNGV.

This clone was counted between two and nine times. The chain links TRBV14 to TRBJ1-4; D not resolved. From germline, CDR1 is SGHDN and CDR2 FVKESK. The CDR3 sequence is 16 residues long. The germline V and J ends were trimmed by 0 bases and 7 bases, with 15 bases remaining between them. The chain's CDR3 is CASSQEGGIRGEKLFF. The CDR3 DNA sequence: TGTGCCAGCAGCCAAGAAGGCGGGATCCGGGGTGAAAAACTGTTTTTT.

This clone was seen more than once but under ten times. This chain links TRBV5-4 with TRBJ1-5; D is undetermined. The CDR3 sequence is 14 residues long. Trimming stripped 0 bases from V and 8 bases from J, with 12 bases between. The V gene's germline CDR1 is SGHNT and CDR2 YYREEE (reference sequence). The CDR3 sequence: CASSLVAVLEPQHF. CDR3 bases: TGTGCCAGCAGCTTGGTGGCAGTCCTCGAGCCCCAGCATTTT.

The rearrangement links TRBV5-1 to TRBJ2-5; perhaps TRBD1 as D (5 bases). This CDR3 is 16 amino acids long. CDR1 and CDR2 from the germline V gene are SGHRS and YFSETQ. The germline V and J ends were trimmed by 4 bases and 4 bases, with 20 bases remaining between them. The CDR3 coding sequence is TGCGCCAGCAGCCCCCGCCCTGACAGTCCTCGAGAGACCCAGTACTTC. It translates to CASSPRPDSPRETQYF.

This clone occurred many times. The rearrangement links TRBV19 to TRBJ2-2; D might be TRBD2 (6 bases). Germline-derived CDR1 and CDR2 are LNHDA and SQIVND (reference sequence). The V end lost 7 bases, the J end lost 8 bases, and 17 bases lay between the germline ends. The CDR3 has 14 amino acids. CDR3 DNA sequence: TGTGCCAGTAATCCCAGGAGGGGAACAGGGGAGCTGTTTTTT. It is translated as CASNPRRGTGELFF. The entire variable domain, with the rest obtained from reference TRBV19 and TRBJ2-2, is as follows: DGGITQSPKYLFRKEGQNVTLSCEQNLNHDAMYWYRQDPGQGLRLIYYSQIVNDFQKGDIAEGYSVSREKKESFPLTVTSAQKNPTAFYLCASNPRRGTGELFFGEGSRLTVL.

The chain joins TRBV30 to TRBJ2-7, with D perhaps assigned TRBD1 or TRBD2 (5 bases each). V lost 2 bases and J 7 bases, leaving 9 bases between the germline ends. CDR1 and CDR2 (germline): GTSNPN, SVGIG (reference sequence). The CDR3 has 11 amino acids. The CDR3 sequence: CAWSWDGEQYF. The CDR3 DNA is TGTGCCTGGAGTTGGGACGGGGAGCAGTACTTC. Using reference TRBV30 and TRBJ2-7 for the parts outside the CDR3, the full variable domain is SQTIHQWPATLVQPVGSPLSLECTVEGTSNPNLYWYRQAAGRGLQLLFYSVGIGQISSEVPQNLSASRPQDRQFILSSKKLLLSDSGFYLCAWSWDGEQYFGPGTRLTVT.

This clone turned up a few times. The CDR3 bases are TGTGCCAGCAGCTTTGGGGGGCCCACCGGGGAGCTGTTTTTT. Amino acid sequence: CASSFGGPTGELFF. This chain connects TRBV7-9 to TRBJ2-2; D possibly uses TRBD1 or TRBD2 (6 bases each). CDR1 is SEHNR, CDR2 FQNEAQ, per germline (reference sequence). The CDR3 contains 14 residues. The V end lost 3 bases, the J end lost 4 bases, and 9 bases lay between the germline ends.

This clone was counted at least ten times. The chain joins TRBV7-2 to TRBJ1-2; no clear D. The CDR3 spans 14 residues. The germline V and J ends were trimmed by 5 bases and 0 bases, with 10 bases remaining between them. The germline gives CDR1 SGHTA, CDR2 FQGNSA. CDR3 region: CASSPSMSNYGYTF. As DNA, the CDR3 is TGTGCCAGCAGCCCAAGTATGTCTAACTATGGCTACACCTTC.

In its sample, this clone was seen many times. The chain recombines TRBV7-2 with TRBJ2-5, with 8 bases identical to TRBD2. The CDR3 sequence is 13 residues long. V lost 4 bases to trimming and J lost 4 bases; unmatched junction nucleotides: 2. CDR1 and CDR2 (germline): SGHTA, FQGNSA. Written as DNA, the CDR3 is TGTGCCAGCAGCTCCGGGGGGGGAGAGACCCAGTACTTC. Its protein is CASSSGGGETQYF.

The chain has TRBV6-1 and TRBJ2-2, with a weak D call TRBD1 (6 bases). The CDR3 is made up of 15 amino acids. CDR1 is MNHNS, CDR2 SASEGT, per germline. The V end was cut by 10 bases, the J end by 2 bases, with 17 bases between. The CDR3 nucleotides read TGTGCCATCAAGACGAACAGGGCAAACACCGGGGAGCTGTTTTTT. Amino acid sequence: CAIKTNRANTGELFF.

The V gene is TRBV6-5, the J gene TRBJ2-7; no reliable D call. The germline V and J ends were trimmed by 4 bases and 4 bases, with 14 bases remaining between them. The CDR3 consists of 14 residues. Germline CDR1 and CDR2: MNHEY and SVGAGI. CDR3 residues: CASSSTTDIYEQYF. CDR3 bases: TGTGCCAGCAGTTCGACGACGGATATTTACGAGCAGTACTTC.

This chain connects TRBV5-6 to TRBJ2-4; no firm D call. This CDR3 region has 13 residues. Germline CDR1 is SGHDT and CDR2 is YYEEEE. Trimming cost V 1 base and J 5 bases, with 7 bases left between them. The CDR3 nucleotides read TGTGCCAGCAGCTTGAAGGCGGAAAACATTCAGTACTTC. Translation: CASSLKAENIQYF.

This clone was seen a few times. The chain couples TRBV7-2 to TRBJ2-1; 12 nucleotides agree with TRBD2. Germline lookup yields CDR1 SGHTA and CDR2 FQGNSA. V shed 6 bases and J 6 bases; nucleotides not matched to a gene: 9. There are 16 residues in the CDR3. This CDR3 is CASSRSTSGSLNEQFF. The CDR3 DNA reads TGTGCCAGCAGTCGCTCGACTAGCGGGAGTCTCAATGAGCAGTTCTTC.

This clone has a count of ten or more. The rearrangement joins TRBV7-2 to TRBJ2-5, with 8 nucleotides matching TRBD2. J lost 4 bases, V lost 2 bases, and 6 bases had no gene match. The CDR3 runs 15 residues. CDR1 and CDR2 (germline): SGHTA, FQGNSA. The CDR3: CASSLLTSALETQYF. The CDR3 DNA follows: TGTGCCAGCAGCTTACTGACTAGCGCCTTAGAGACCCAGTACTTC.

Turning to this clone: The junction departs from germline at one end; a sequencing error may be responsible. CDR3 protein: CASSLTTGGNHGYTF. CDR3 DNA sequence: TGTGCCAGCAGCTTAACGACAGGGGGTAACCATGGCTACACCTTC. The chain uses TRBV7-8 and TRBJ1-2; 9 positions match TRBD1. Germline V gene sequence: CDR1 SGHVS, CDR2 FQNEAQ. The CDR3 extends over 15 amino acids.

This clone was found a few times. This sequence joins TRBV5-6 and TRBJ2-7; D gene uncertain. Trimming shortened V by 4 bases and J by 6 bases, and 14 bases separated the two germline ends. The length of the CDR3 is 13 residues. CDR1 and CDR2 (germline): SGHDT, YYEEEE. CDR3 sequence: CASSKRALSEQYF. In nucleotides, the CDR3 is TGTGCCAGCAGCAAAAGGGCCCTAAGCGAGCAGTACTTC.

The genes are TRBV10-3 and TRBJ1-5, with a possible D match to TRBD1 (6 bases). Germline CDR1 reads ENHRY; CDR2 reads SYGVKD. V lost 6 bases, J lost 0 bases, and 9 bases lay in between. CDR3 size: 14 residues. This chain's CDR3 is CAIRGANSNQPQHF. DNA for the CDR3: TGTGCCATCAGGGGGGCCAATAGCAATCAGCCCCAGCATTTT.

A few counts support this clone. CDR3 in DNA: TGTGCCAGCAGTGAAGAATGGATCGGCAGGGGGGTGAGCTATGGCTACACCTTC. Translated, it gives CASSEEWIGRGVSYGYTF. V usage is TRBV6-1 and J usage is TRBJ1-2; TRBD1 aligns across 7 bases. Germline values: CDR1 MNHNS, CDR2 SASEGT. Unmatched junction bases numbered 15, after V lost 1 base and J lost 4 bases. The CDR3 is 18 amino acids.

A few counts support this clone. V is TRBV16 and J is TRBJ2-5; D may be TRBD1 (6 bases). This CDR3 has 15 residues. Trimming removed 0 bases from V and 4 bases from J, with 12 bases in between. Germline V gene lookup returns CDR1 KGHSY and CDR2 FQNENV. The CDR3 spells CASSQSTGFGETQYF. In nucleotides, the CDR3 is TGTGCCAGCAGCCAATCTACAGGGTTCGGAGAGACCCAGTACTTC.

V is TRBV6-4 and J is TRBJ1-1; 10 nucleotides line up with TRBD1. The CDR3 consists of 14 residues. V trimming: 3 bases; J trimming: 7 bases; junction bases outside the gene matches: 5. CDR1 and CDR2 (germline): MRHNA, SNTAGT. Written as DNA, the CDR3 is TGTGCCAGCAGTGAAGGGACAGGGGTCTTTGAAGCTTTCTTT. It yields the protein CASSEGTGVFEAFF.

The genes are TRBV5-1 and TRBJ1-2; 9 bases agree with TRBD1. The V gene's germline CDR1 is SGHRS and CDR2 YFSETQ. The J segment lost 8 bases and the V segment lost 0 bases, leaving 8 bases of the junction unmatched. CDR3 length: 15 residues. The CDR3: CASSLAPGQGRGYTF. The CDR3 nucleotides are TGCGCCAGCAGCTTGGCCCCGGGACAGGGTAGGGGCTACACCTTC.

There are a few counts of this clone. The rearrangement joins TRBV4-1 to TRBJ2-1; D possibly corresponds to TRBD2 (6 bases). Trimming took off 0 bases at V and 9 bases at J, with 12 bases between the two ends. In germline, CDR1 is MGHRA, CDR2 YSYEKL. The CDR3 consists of 14 residues. CDR3 loop: CASSQDGSGGEQFF. DNA for the CDR3: TGCGCCAGCAGCCAAGATGGTTCCGGGGGTGAGCAGTTCTTC.

This clone has more than one count but fewer than ten. J is TRBJ2-3 and V is TRBV12-5, with 7 bases lining up with TRBD2. The CDR3 extends over 13 amino acids. Germline V gene lookup returns CDR1 LGHNT and CDR2 FRNRAP. Trimming cost V 2 bases and J 6 bases; bases outside gene matches: 2. The CDR3 here is CASGLHGGDTQYF. The CDR3 DNA follows: TGTGCTAGTGGTTTGCACGGGGGGGATACGCAGTATTTT.